These T cell receptor beta chains were read from a single sample in a study of graft-versus-host responses after intestinal transplantation. No antigens are known for them. The data were produced by immunoSEQ multiplex PCR, yet TCRdb's version contains in-frame clones alone and is incomplete. This table holds 25,000 to 30,000 clones, about 80% found once. Sequences were derived from unstimulated CD4+ T cells sorted from spleen or lymph node cells, sampled before intestinal transplant. The source of these receptors is a human donor who received an intestinal transplant. Each CDR3 is given with its conserved first and last residue. A D gene is named only where the DNA matches it firmly. Not every row has a clone size; where given, it reads once, few, many or a size class.

abundance: .; v_gene: TRBV28; j_gene: TRBJ2-7; d_gene: .; CDR3nt: TGTGCCAGCAGTGAACAGGGAAGAAGAGCTTACGAGCAGTACTTC; CDR3aa: CASSEQGRRAYEQYF
abundance: .; v_gene: TRBV6-5; j_gene: TRBJ2-3; d_gene: .; CDR3nt: TGTGCCAGCAATCCAAAAACCGCCACAGATACGCAGTATTTT; CDR3aa: CASNPKTATDTQYF
abundance: once; v_gene: TRBV5-6; j_gene: TRBJ2-7; d_gene: TRBD1; CDR3nt: TGTGCCAGCAGCCCTGGACAGGGTTGGGCGAGTGAGCAGTACTTC; CDR3aa: CASSPGQGWASEQYF
abundance: .; v_gene: TRBV5-5; j_gene: TRBJ2-3; d_gene: TRBD2; CDR3nt: TGTGCCAGCAGCAAACCCTCCACTAGCGGGGGCACAGATACGCAGTATTTT; CDR3aa: CASSKPSTSGGTDTQYF
abundance: .; v_gene: TRBV6-6; j_gene: TRBJ1-5; d_gene: TRBD1; CDR3nt: TGTGCCAGCAGTTCCGGGGGGGGGACAGGGGATCAGCCCCAGCATTTT; CDR3aa: CASSSGGGTGDQPQHF
abundance: once; v_gene: TRBV5-4; j_gene: TRBJ2-4; d_gene: TRBD2; CDR3nt: TGTGCCAGCAGCTTACCGGGACTAGCGGGGGGGAAAAACATTCAGTACTTC; CDR3aa: CASSLPGLAGGKNIQYF
abundance: .; v_gene: TRBV27; j_gene: TRBJ1-6; d_gene: .; CDR3nt: TGTGCCAGCAGTTTACTGAAAGGGGCCATTAATTCACCCCTCCACTTT; CDR3aa: CASSLLKGAINSPLHF
abundance: .; v_gene: TRBV5-1; j_gene: TRBJ2-2; d_gene: TRBD1; CDR3nt: TGCGCCAGCAGCCGGACAGGGGAGTTCACCGGGGAGCTGTTTTTT; CDR3aa: CASSRTGEFTGELFF
abundance: .; v_gene: TRBV6-5; j_gene: TRBJ2-3; d_gene: TRBD2; CDR3nt: TGTGCCAGCAGTAGGGCGGGGGACCCCACAGATACGCAGTATTTT; CDR3aa: CASSRAGDPTDTQYF
abundance: .; v_gene: TRBV6-1; j_gene: TRBJ1-4; d_gene: .; CDR3nt: TGTGCCAGCAGTGTTACAGGGTTACCTAATGAAAAACTGTTTTTT; CDR3aa: CASSVTGLPNEKLFF
abundance: .; v_gene: TRBV7-9; j_gene: TRBJ2-7; d_gene: .; CDR3nt: TGTGCCAGCAGCTTAGAGGGGGAAGGCTACGAGCAGTACTTC; CDR3aa: CASSLEGEGYEQYF
abundance: .; v_gene: TRBV4-2; j_gene: TRBJ2-2; d_gene: TRBD2; CDR3nt: TGTGCCAGCAGCCAAGAACTAGCGGGCACCGGGGAGCTGTTTTTT; CDR3aa: CASSQELAGTGELFF
abundance: .; v_gene: TRBV5-5; j_gene: TRBJ2-2; d_gene: .; CDR3nt: TGTGCCAGCAGCTTGTTACAGAACACCGGGGAGCTGTTTTTT; CDR3aa: CASSLLQNTGELFF
abundance: .; v_gene: TRBV30; j_gene: TRBJ1-2; d_gene: TRBD1; CDR3nt: TGTGCCTGGAGACAGGGGGGCGGCTACACCTTC; CDR3aa: CAWRQGGGYTF
abundance: .; v_gene: TRBV2; j_gene: TRBJ1-6; d_gene: TRBD1; CDR3nt: TGTGCCAGCAGAGCTGACCCAGGGGGCCTTAATTCACCCCTCCACTTT; CDR3aa: CASRADPGGLNSPLHF
abundance: .; v_gene: TRBV6-5; j_gene: TRBJ1-3; d_gene: TRBD1; CDR3nt: TGTGCCAGCAGTTCCCCTTCGACAGGGTTGGGAAACACCATATATTTT; CDR3aa: CASSSPSTGLGNTIYF
abundance: .; v_gene: TRBV14; j_gene: TRBJ1-5; d_gene: .; CDR3nt: TGTGCCAGCAGCCAAGTCAGGGTCTGGCAGCCCCAGCATTTT; CDR3aa: CASSQVRVWQPQHF
abundance: .; v_gene: TRBV20-1; j_gene: TRBJ2-5; d_gene: .; CDR3nt: TGCAGTGTTTTGGGGGCGGCCCAGTACTTC; CDR3aa: CSVLGAAQYF
abundance: .; v_gene: TRBV2; j_gene: TRBJ2-5; d_gene: .; CDR3nt: TGTGCCAGCAGTGAAATGGGGACCCAGACCCAGTACTTC; CDR3aa: CASSEMGTQTQYF
abundance: .; v_gene: TRBV2; j_gene: TRBJ1-4; d_gene: .; CDR3nt: TGTGCCAGCAGTGAAAGGCGGTCAACTAATGAAAAACTGTTTTTT; CDR3aa: CASSERRSTNEKLFF
abundance: .; v_gene: TRBV6-1; j_gene: TRBJ2-2; d_gene: .; CDR3nt: TGTGCCGCCTCCCGGGAGCCGATCGCGGAGCTGTTTTTT; CDR3aa: CAASREPIAELFF
abundance: .; v_gene: TRBV7-8; j_gene: TRBJ2-5; d_gene: .; CDR3nt: TGTGCCAGCAGCTTAGGATGGGGGATAGAGACCCAGTACTTC; CDR3aa: CASSLGWGIETQYF
abundance: once; v_gene: TRBV19; j_gene: TRBJ1-1; d_gene: TRBD1; CDR3nt: TGTGCCAGTATCCCAGGGGGTTGGGGAACTGAAGCTTTCTTT; CDR3aa: CASIPGGWGTEAFF
abundance: .; v_gene: TRBV9; j_gene: TRBJ1-2; d_gene: TRBD1; CDR3nt: TGTGCCAGCAGCGTAGCTCCCACAGGGGCCTATGGCTACACCTTC; CDR3aa: CASSVAPTGAYGYTF
abundance: .; v_gene: TRBV20-1; j_gene: TRBJ2-5; d_gene: .; CDR3nt: TGCAGTGCTAGAGGGCGGAAGACCCAGTACTTC; CDR3aa: CSARGRKTQYF
abundance: few; v_gene: TRBV19; j_gene: TRBJ1-1; d_gene: TRBD1; CDR3nt: TGTGCCAGTAAACCGAGACAGGGTGTTAACACTGAAGCTTTCTTT; CDR3aa: CASKPRQGVNTEAFF
abundance: .; v_gene: TRBV9; j_gene: TRBJ2-2; d_gene: TRBD2; CDR3nt: TGTGCCAGCAGCGTAGGAGTAGCGGGAGACCGGGTCGGGGAGCTGTTTTTT; CDR3aa: CASSVGVAGDRVGELFF
abundance: once; v_gene: TRBV9; j_gene: TRBJ2-4; d_gene: .; CDR3nt: TGTGCCAGCAGCGTGGAGGGGGGCCTAGCCAAAAACATTCAGTACTTC; CDR3aa: CASSVEGGLAKNIQYF
abundance: .; v_gene: TRBV11-2; j_gene: TRBJ2-4; d_gene: TRBD1; CDR3nt: TGTGCCAGCCAGGGGGTGGAGAACATTCAGTACTTC; CDR3aa: CASQGVENIQYF
abundance: .; v_gene: TRBV11-2; j_gene: TRBJ2-5; d_gene: .; CDR3nt: TGTGCCAGCAGCCTTTACCTGCGGGGAGAGACCCAGTACTTC; CDR3aa: CASSLYLRGETQYF
abundance: .; v_gene: TRBV6-5; j_gene: TRBJ1-2; d_gene: .; CDR3nt: TGTGCCAGCAGTGAAGGGAATCGCTATGGCTACACCTTC; CDR3aa: CASSEGNRYGYTF
abundance: .; v_gene: TRBV7-7; j_gene: TRBJ2-3; d_gene: TRBD1; CDR3nt: TGTGCCAGCAGCCCGACAGGGCTCCGCACAGATACGCAGTATTTT; CDR3aa: CASSPTGLRTDTQYF
abundance: .; v_gene: TRBV7-9; j_gene: TRBJ2-1; d_gene: .; CDR3nt: TGTGCCAGCAGCTTGGGGAGTTCCTACAATGAGCAGTTCTTC; CDR3aa: CASSLGSSYNEQFF
abundance: .; v_gene: TRBV10-3; j_gene: TRBJ2-1; d_gene: .; CDR3nt: TGTGCCATCAGTGAGTCTGGGAATGAGCAGTTCTTC; CDR3aa: CAISESGNEQFF
abundance: .; v_gene: TRBV23-1; j_gene: TRBJ1-2; d_gene: .; CDR3nt: TGCGCCAGCAGTCAATCGCAGGGAATTCTAACTAACTATGGCTACACCTTC; CDR3aa: CASSQSQGILTNYGYTF
abundance: .; v_gene: TRBV30; j_gene: TRBJ2-4; d_gene: .; CDR3nt: TGTGCCTGGACAGGGATCAAAAACATTCAGTACTTC; CDR3aa: CAWTGIKNIQYF
abundance: .; v_gene: TRBV28; j_gene: TRBJ2-3; d_gene: .; CDR3nt: TGTGCCAGCAGTTTTACAGATACGCAGTATTTT; CDR3aa: CASSFTDTQYF
abundance: .; v_gene: TRBV2; j_gene: TRBJ2-7; d_gene: TRBD2; CDR3nt: TGTGCCAGCAGAGCCACTAGCGGACCCCACTACGAGCAGTACTTC; CDR3aa: CASRATSGPHYEQYF
abundance: .; v_gene: TRBV6-1; j_gene: TRBJ2-2; d_gene: TRBD1; CDR3nt: TGTGCCAGCAGCGAGACAGGGACCTACACCGGGGAGCTGTTTTTT; CDR3aa: CASSETGTYTGELFF
abundance: .; v_gene: TRBV18; j_gene: TRBJ1-1; d_gene: .; CDR3nt: TGTGCCAGCTCACCTCAGGGTAGTGTAGTGGCTTTCTTT; CDR3aa: CASSPQGSVVAFF
abundance: .; v_gene: TRBV27; j_gene: TRBJ1-2; d_gene: TRBD1; CDR3nt: TGTGCCAGCAGTTTATGGAACAGACAGGGGGCCGGAGGCTACACCTTC; CDR3aa: CASSLWNRQGAGGYTF
abundance: .; v_gene: TRBV30; j_gene: TRBJ1-2; d_gene: TRBD1; CDR3nt: TGTGCTTCCGTCTTAGGGACAGGGATTGGCTATGGCTACACCTTC; CDR3aa: CASVLGTGIGYGYTF
abundance: .; v_gene: TRBV28; j_gene: TRBJ1-3; d_gene: .; CDR3nt: TGTGCCAGCAGTTTAGACCCAAAAGACACCATATATTTT; CDR3aa: CASSLDPKDTIYF
abundance: .; v_gene: TRBV5-1; j_gene: TRBJ2-3; d_gene: TRBD1; CDR3nt: TGCGCCAGCAGCTTACGGACAGGGAGGCTTCCAGATACGCAGTATTTT; CDR3aa: CASSLRTGRLPDTQYF
abundance: few; v_gene: TRBV13; j_gene: TRBJ2-2; d_gene: TRBD2; CDR3nt: TGTGCCAGCAGCTCCTCGCTAGCGGGGGTTACCGGGGAGCTGTTTTTT; CDR3aa: CASSSSLAGVTGELFF
abundance: .; v_gene: TRBV18; j_gene: TRBJ2-7; d_gene: .; CDR3nt: TGTGCCAGCTCACCAAGCTCCTACGAGCAGTACTTC; CDR3aa: CASSPSSYEQYF
abundance: .; v_gene: TRBV9; j_gene: TRBJ2-7; d_gene: TRBD2; CDR3nt: TGTGCCAGCAGCGTAGCTAGCGGGGGGGCCGAGCAGTACTTC; CDR3aa: CASSVASGGAEQYF
abundance: .; v_gene: TRBV29-1; j_gene: TRBJ2-4; d_gene: .; CDR3nt: TGCAGCGTGGAGGCCAGGGAGGTCAAAAACATTCAGTACTTC; CDR3aa: CSVEAREVKNIQYF
abundance: .; v_gene: TRBV7-9; j_gene: TRBJ2-7; d_gene: TRBD1; CDR3nt: TGTGCCAGCAGCGATAGCCGGACAGGTCCCTACGAGCAGTACTTC; CDR3aa: CASSDSRTGPYEQYF
abundance: .; v_gene: TRBV18; j_gene: TRBJ1-5; d_gene: .; CDR3nt: TGTGCCAGCTCACCGACAGAGGGCAATCAGCCCCAGCATTTT; CDR3aa: CASSPTEGNQPQHF
abundance: .; v_gene: TRBV5-3; j_gene: TRBJ2-4; d_gene: .; CDR3nt: TGTGCCAGAAGCTTGGCCAGAGATCATTTAGCCAAAAACATTCAGTACTTC; CDR3aa: CARSLARDHLAKNIQYF